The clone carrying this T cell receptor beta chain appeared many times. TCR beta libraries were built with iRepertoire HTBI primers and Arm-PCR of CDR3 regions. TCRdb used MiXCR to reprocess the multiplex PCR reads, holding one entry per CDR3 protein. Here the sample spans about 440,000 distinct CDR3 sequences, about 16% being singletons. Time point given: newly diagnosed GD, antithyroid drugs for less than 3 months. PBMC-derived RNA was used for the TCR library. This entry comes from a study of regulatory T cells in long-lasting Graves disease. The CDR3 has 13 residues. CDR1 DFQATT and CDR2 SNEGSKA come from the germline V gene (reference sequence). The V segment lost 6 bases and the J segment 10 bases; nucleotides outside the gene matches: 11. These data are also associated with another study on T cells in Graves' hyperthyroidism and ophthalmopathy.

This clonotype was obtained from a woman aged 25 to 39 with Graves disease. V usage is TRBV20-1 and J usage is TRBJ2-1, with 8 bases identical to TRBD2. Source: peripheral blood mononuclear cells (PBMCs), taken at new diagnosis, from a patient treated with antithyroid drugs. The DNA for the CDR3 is TGCAGTGCGTCTGGGACTAGGCAATCGGAGCAGTTCTTC. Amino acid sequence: CSASGTRQSEQFF.